This record concerns one T cell receptor (beta chain) sequence. These data belong to a study of blood T cell repertoires in COVID-19. Study overall: The samples span acute and convalescent COVID-19 from the United States, Italy and Spain.

Repertoires were generated with immunoSEQ multiplex PCR, while TCRdb's copy carries only in-frame clones and drops some. The table records about 110,000 clones, around 86% of them present only once. The V end was cut by 3 bases, the J end by 4 bases, with 8 bases between. The germline V gene encodes CDR1 SGHVS and CDR2 FQNEAQ. The CDR3 runs to 13 residues. The receptor was derived from a woman in her 70s with acute or convalescent COVID-19. The chain uses TRBV7-8 and TRBJ2-3; no clear D gene. Input material: peripheral blood. The chain's CDR3 is CASSFSGPDTQYF. CDR3 bases: TGTGCCAGCAGCTTTAGTGGGCCAGATACGCAGTATTTT. The full variable domain, with the rest looked up from reference TRBV7-8 and TRBJ2-3, is GAGVSQSPRYKVAKRGQDVALRCDPISGHVSLFWYQQALGQGPEFLTYFQNEAQLDKSGLPSDRFFAERPEGSVSTLKIQRTQQEDSAVYLCASSFSGPDTQYFGPGTRLTVL.